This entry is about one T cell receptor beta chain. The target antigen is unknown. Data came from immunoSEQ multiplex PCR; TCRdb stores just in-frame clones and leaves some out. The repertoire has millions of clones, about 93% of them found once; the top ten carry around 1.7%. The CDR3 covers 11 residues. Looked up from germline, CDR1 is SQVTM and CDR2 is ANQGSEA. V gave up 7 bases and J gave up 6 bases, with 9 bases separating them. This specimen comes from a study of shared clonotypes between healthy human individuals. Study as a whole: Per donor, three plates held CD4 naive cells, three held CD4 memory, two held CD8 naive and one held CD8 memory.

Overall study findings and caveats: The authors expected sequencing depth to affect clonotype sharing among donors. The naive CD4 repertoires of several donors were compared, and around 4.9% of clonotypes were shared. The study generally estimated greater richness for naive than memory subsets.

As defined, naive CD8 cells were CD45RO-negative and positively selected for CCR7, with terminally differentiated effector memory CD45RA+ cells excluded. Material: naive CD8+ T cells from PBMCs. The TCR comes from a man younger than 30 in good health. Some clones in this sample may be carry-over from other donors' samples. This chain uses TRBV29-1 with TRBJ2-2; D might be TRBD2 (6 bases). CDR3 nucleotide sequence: TGCAGCGGGGGGGACTCCGGGGAGCTGTTTTTT. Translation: CSGGDSGELFF.